The subject of this entry is one TCR beta chain. Seattle researchers signed up patients amid active infection and tracked them longitudinally. Authors' data handling: Cell counts per sample came from amplifying reference gene primers. Repertoires were generated with immunoSEQ multiplex PCR, while TCRdb's copy carries only in-frame clones and drops some. From that table come the V and J calls and clone size; the DNA was used to work out D and trimming. Of tens of thousands of clones listed, around 90% are singletons. The CDR3 runs 16 residues. V was pared by 2 bases and J by 1 base, with 12 bases between. CDR1 and CDR2 from the germline V gene are KGHSH and LQKENI. This sample is drawn from a study of blood T cell repertoires in COVID-19. About the research overall: The United States, Italy and Spain provided the acute and convalescent COVID-19 samples. T cells, B-cell-depleted T cells, or PBMCs provided the cDNA or gDNA that served as material.

Sequences were obtained from peripheral blood. V gene TRBV18 combines with J gene TRBJ1-5, with D maybe TRBD1 (5 bases). The TCR sequence derives from a man aged 50 to 60 with COVID-19, enrolled during active disease. CDR3 amino acids: CASSPNMQGSNQPQHF. Here the CDR3 DNA reads TGTGCCAGCTCACCAAATATGCAGGGAAGCAATCAGCCCCAGCATTTT.